This T cell receptor (beta chain) is drawn from a study of post-analysis software for immune sequencing data. Overall study findings and caveats: There were five or six TRBV segments more frequent in patients than controls, and TRBV5-6, TRBV5-1 and TRBV20-1 were among them. A significant reduction in normalized Chao1 diversity was observed in multiple sclerosis patients versus controls. By F measure, strong co-clustering occurred among samples prepared in the same batch.

This clonotype was seen more than once but under ten times. Its antigen is as yet unknown. The CDR3 runs 11 residues. The V end was cut by 0 bases, the J end by 7 bases, with 5 bases between. The V gene's germline CDR1 is GTSNPN and CDR2 SVGIG (reference sequence). Unique molecular identifiers featured in each of the TCR beta cDNA libraries. MiXCR was run by TCRdb on the PCR reads, yielding one entry per CDR3 protein. The data show roughly 670,000 distinct CDR3 sequences, around 60% seen once. The sequenced sample consisted of blood. The receptor comes from a girl aged 2 to 10 with multiple sclerosis. The chain uses TRBV30 and TRBJ2-3; D unclear. The CDR3 is CAWSVGYTQYF. The CDR3 nucleotides are TGTGCCTGGAGTGTCGGCTATACGCAGTATTTT.